The source of this T cell receptor beta chain is a study of blood T cell repertoires in COVID-19. Whole-study context: Collection of acute and convalescent COVID-19 samples took place in the United States, Italy and Spain.

Original processing notes: Amplified reference gene primers provided the basis for estimating nucleated cell counts. Clones were read by immunoSEQ multiplex PCR, and TCRdb kept only the in-frame ones, dropping some. That table supplies the V and J calls and clone size; D and trimming were determined from the DNA. The table includes a few hundred thousand clones, around 80% detected once. Patients in Seattle were enrolled during active infection, then followed longitudinally. The TCR was taken from a woman aged 25-40 years with COVID-19, enrolled during active disease. The sequenced sample consisted of peripheral blood.

This CDR3 reads CAWTSQHYEQYF. The CDR3 DNA reads as TGTGCCTGGACTAGCCAGCACTACGAGCAGTACTTC. This chain links TRBV30 with TRBJ2-7; weak D call: TRBD2 (5 bases). This CDR3 region has 12 residues. Germline V CDR1 and CDR2: GTSNPN, SVGIG (reference sequence). The V end was cut by 4 bases, the J end by 3 bases, with 10 bases between.